These 30 T cell receptor beta chains were all obtained from the same sample, sequenced in a study of identical twins' blood T cells (dated by TCRdb to the early 2010s). Library preparation employed 5' RACE. Sequencing relied on an Illumina Genome Analyzer IIx. TCRdb's own reprocessing of the public reads used fastp at Q25 and MiXCR and kept productive beta chains. Entries are consolidated by CDR3 protein sequence, retaining the most common genes and DNA. In this sample the table shows 350,000 to 450,000 distinct CDR3 sequences, over 25% of which occur a single time. The top ten hold around 5.6% of the sample. Sequencing was done on a sample of PBMCs. Receptors were obtained from a woman aged 18-55 years in good health.

The gene calls are TRBV3-1 and TRBJ1-3, with D maybe TRBD1 (5 bases). Germline-derived CDR1 and CDR2 are LGHDT and YNNKEL (reference sequence). The CDR3 covers 14 residues. The V gene lost 6 bases and the J gene lost 1 base, with 10 bases spanning the gap. CDR3 sequence reads: CASRVQGSGNTIYF. The CDR3 DNA reads as TGTGCCAGCAGAGTCCAGGGATCTGGAAACACCATATATTTT.

This clonotype was counted only a few times. The rearrangement uses TRBV28 and TRBJ1-2; 9 positions match TRBD1. The V gene end was trimmed by 6 bases and the J gene end by 4 bases; junction bases not matched to a gene: 12. Germline assignment: CDR1 MDHEN and CDR2 SYDVKM. This CDR3 comprises 16 residues. The CDR3 loop is CASRQLWTGDPYGYTF. Here the CDR3 DNA reads TGTGCCAGCAGACAACTTTGGACAGGGGATCCCTATGGCTACACCTTC.

The chain recombines TRBV7-2 with TRBJ2-2, with D unresolved. Per germline, CDR1 SGHTA and CDR2 FQGNSA. The CDR3 has 18 residues. V was pared by 4 bases and J by 4 bases, with 22 bases between. DNA of the CDR3: TGTGCCAGCAGCTCCTTCAGGAACCTATACATTGGCACCGGGGAGCTGTTTTTT. Amino acid sequence: CASSSFRNLYIGTGELFF.

The chain couples TRBV7-9 to TRBJ2-3; D possibly uses TRBD1 or TRBD2 (5 bases each). Trimming removed 1 base from V and 5 bases from J, with 13 bases in between. CDR1 and CDR2 from the germline V gene are SEHNR and FQNEAQ (reference sequence). The CDR3 runs 15 residues. In DNA, the CDR3 is TGTGCCAGCAGCTTAGATAGAGGGGATGGAGATACGCAGTATTTT. It encodes CASSLDRGDGDTQYF.

The V gene is TRBV19, the J gene TRBJ2-2; 7 nucleotides line up with TRBD1. The CDR3 covers 16 residues. Germline values: CDR1 LNHDA, CDR2 SQIVND (reference sequence). Losses at the gene ends were 6 bases for V and 5 bases for J; bases not matched to a gene: 12. This CDR3 is CASRSPRQGRTGELFF. The CDR3 nucleotides are TGTGCCAGTAGATCCCCCAGACAGGGCCGAACCGGGGAGCTGTTTTTT.

With respect to this clonotype: This sequence may be a read error, since a much larger clone differs from it by one base. The chain is built from TRBV2 and TRBJ2-2, with D perhaps TRBD2 (5 bases). Germline V lookup: CDR1 SNHLY, CDR2 FYNNEI. The CDR3 consists of 14 residues. As DNA, the CDR3 is TGTGCCAACAGTGAAATGACGGGGACCGGGGAGCTGTTTTTT. The encoded protein is CANSEMTGTGELFF.

This clonotype was observed a handful of times. J is TRBJ2-1 and V is TRBV19; 11 bases match TRBD2. V gave up 6 bases and J gave up 10 bases; unmatched junction bases: 5. The CDR3 covers 13 residues. The germline CDR1 and CDR2 sequences are LNHDA and SQIVND (reference sequence). For the CDR3, the DNA is TGTGCCAGTAGCCTAGCGGGAGGTGAAGAGCAGTTCTTC. It translates to CASSLAGGEEQFF.

This rearrangement joins TRBV20-1 to TRBJ1-1; D is unclear. V was cut by 3 bases and J by 10 bases, with 12 bases left in between. CDR1 DFQATT and CDR2 SNEGSKA come from the germline V gene (reference sequence). CDR3 size: 11 residues. CDR3 residues: CSARLFDLAFF. The CDR3 DNA sequence: TGCAGTGCTAGGCTTTTCGATCTAGCTTTCTTT.

The chain has TRBV7-2 and TRBJ2-7; D possibly uses TRBD1 or TRBD2 (5 bases each). With 6 bases removed from V and 6 bases from J, the gap between germline ends came to 21 bases. CDR3 length: 15 residues. CDR1 and CDR2 (germline): SGHTA, FQGNSA. CDR3 residues: CASSSKSGTPREQYF. For the CDR3, the DNA is TGTGCCAGCAGTTCAAAATCGGGGACCCCTCGCGAGCAGTACTTC. The full variable domain, in which reference TRBV7-2 and TRBJ2-7 provide the parts outside the CDR3, is GAGVSQSPSNKVTEKGKDVELRCDPISGHTALYWYRQSLGQGLEFLIYFQGNSAPDKSGLPSDRFSAERTGGSVSTLTIQRTQQEDSAVYLCASSSKSGTPREQYFGPGTRLTVT.

This clonotype was detected only a few times. The V gene is TRBV20-1, the J gene TRBJ2-1; a possible D gene is TRBD2 (6 bases). Between the trimmed V and J ends, which lost 6 bases and 6 bases, there was a span of 18 bases. CDR1 and CDR2 from the germline V gene are DFQATT and SNEGSKA (reference sequence). The CDR3 loop spans 14 amino acids. DNA for the CDR3: TGCAGTGCAGACAAGGACGGAGGGTCCAATGAGCAGTTCTTC. Protein product: CSADKDGGSNEQFF.

The V gene is TRBV20-1, the J gene TRBJ1-6; the D gene is possibly TRBD1 (6 bases). The ends were cut back, 0 bases at V and 7 bases at J, with 10 bases in the middle. The germline CDR1 and CDR2 sequences are DFQATT and SNEGSKA (reference sequence). This CDR3 contains 14 residues. The CDR3 region is CSAREGAGNSPLHF. In DNA form, the CDR3 reads TGCAGTGCTAGAGAGGGGGCAGGGAATTCACCCCTCCACTTT.

This chain joins TRBV28 and TRBJ1-4; 7 nucleotides match TRBD1. Germline-derived CDR1 and CDR2 are MDHEN and SYDVKM. The CDR3 covers 13 residues. J gave up 5 bases and V 6 bases, and 3 bases lay outside the gene matches. The chain's CDR3 is CASREQGNEKLFF. The CDR3 coding sequence is TGTGCCAGCAGGGAACAGGGGAATGAAAAACTGTTTTTT.

The chain couples TRBV29-1 to TRBJ2-3; 9 nucleotides agree with TRBD2. The germline CDR1 and CDR2 sequences are SQVTM and ANQGSEA. The length of the CDR3 is 18 residues. Unmatched junction bases numbered 14, after V lost 2 bases and J lost 2 bases. The CDR3 sequence: CSVEQLIRPSGNTDTQYF. The DNA of the CDR3 is TGCAGCGTTGAACAACTTATTAGGCCTAGCGGGAACACAGATACGCAGTATTTT.

This clonotype showed up just a few times. The V gene is TRBV19, the J gene TRBJ2-2; D is tentatively TRBD1 or TRBD2 (5 bases each). Trimming cost V 7 bases and J 5 bases, with 17 bases left between them. Germline-derived CDR1 and CDR2 are LNHDA and SQIVND (reference sequence). The CDR3 length is 15 residues. The CDR3 protein is CASTLRWGKTGELFF. The DNA of the CDR3 is TGTGCCAGTACCTTACGTTGGGGGAAAACCGGGGAGCTGTTTTTT.

The V gene is TRBV30, the J gene TRBJ1-1; D call uncertain. The V end lost 0 bases, the J end lost 0 bases, and 2 bases lay between the germline ends. The CDR3 has 12 residues. The germline gives CDR1 GTSNPN, CDR2 SVGIG (reference sequence). CDR3 protein: CAWSVVNTEAFF. The DNA for the CDR3 is TGTGCCTGGAGTGTAGTGAACACTGAAGCTTTCTTT.

This clonotype was counted a few times. The DNA for the CDR3 is TGCAGTGCTATCCTAGGGGAAGGGATAGGCTACACCTTC. It translates to CSAILGEGIGYTF. The V call is TRBV20-1, the J call TRBJ1-2, with D possibly matching TRBD1 (5 bases). The CDR3 runs 13 residues. V gave up 4 bases and J gave up 8 bases, with 17 bases separating them. Germline V gene lookup returns CDR1 DFQATT and CDR2 SNEGSKA (reference sequence).

This clonotype was recorded a few times. The chain joins TRBV7-2 to TRBJ1-2; 10 bases match TRBD1. The CDR3 length is 16 residues. V was pared by 1 base and J by 5 bases, with 7 bases of the junction left unmatched. In germline, CDR1 is SGHTA, CDR2 FQGNSA. As DNA, the CDR3 is TGTGCCAGCAGCTTAGGGGTACGGACAGGGGGTTATGGCTACACCTTC. This translates into CASSLGVRTGGYGYTF.

This clonotype has at least ten counts. The V and J genes are TRBV7-2 and TRBJ1-1; D may be TRBD1 (5 bases). There are 16 residues in the CDR3. Germline lookup yields CDR1 SGHTA and CDR2 FQGNSA. The V gene lost 3 bases and the J gene lost 3 bases, with 17 bases spanning the gap. CDR3: CASSFQPVRADTEAFF. The CDR3 region has the DNA TGTGCCAGCAGCTTTCAACCTGTCAGGGCTGACACTGAAGCTTTCTTT.

V is TRBV9 and J is TRBJ2-1; either TRBD1 or TRBD2 may fit D (5 bases each). Germline V gives CDR1 SGDLS, CDR2 YYNGEE. V lost 3 bases, J lost 2 bases, and 15 bases lay in between. The CDR3 loop spans 16 amino acids. In nucleotides, the CDR3 is TGTGCCAGCAGCGACCCGCTAGTGGGGGCCTACAATGAGCAGTTCTTC. Residues: CASSDPLVGAYNEQFF. Variable domain in full (rest from reference TRBV9 and TRBJ2-1): DSGVTQTPKHLITATGQRVTLRCSPRSGDLSVYWYQQSLDQGLQFLIQYYNGEERAKGNILERFSAQQFPDLHSELNLSSLELGDSALYFCASSDPLVGAYNEQFFGPGTRLTVL.

This clonotype showed up just a few times. The rearrangement joins TRBV4-1 to TRBJ2-3; D not certain. V was cut by 6 bases and J by 1 base, with 11 bases left in between. The length of the CDR3 is 14 residues. The germline V gene has CDR1 MGHRA and CDR2 YSYEKL. The CDR3, as DNA: TGCGCCAGCAGGGACCAACGTCGCACAGATACGCAGTATTTT. It yields the protein CASRDQRRTDTQYF.

The V gene is TRBV19, the J gene TRBJ2-7, with D possibly TRBD2 on 5 matching bases. The V end was cut by 6 bases, the J end by 7 bases, with 13 bases between. The CDR3 spans 12 residues. The germline V gene encodes CDR1 LNHDA and CDR2 SQIVND (reference sequence). In DNA form, the CDR3 reads TGTGCCAGTAGCAGGACTGCCGGGGAGCAGTACTTC. Residues: CASSRTAGEQYF.

V is TRBV12-3 or TRBV12-4 and J is TRBJ1-1; no clear D gene. V was clipped by 4 bases and J by 1 base, with 13 bases between them. The CDR3 is made up of 15 amino acids. CDR3 protein: CASSCLAGGNTEAFF. The CDR3 DNA reads TGTGCCAGCAGTTGTCTAGCAGGAGGGAACACTGAAGCTTTCTTT.

CDR3 sequence reads: CASSEWSTGELFF. The CDR3 DNA reads TGTGCCAGCAGTGAGTGGTCTACCGGGGAGCTGTTTTTT. This chain connects TRBV25-1 to TRBJ2-2; no reliable D call. V was pared by 3 bases and J by 5 bases, with 7 bases between. This CDR3 has 13 residues. Germline V gives CDR1 MGHDK, CDR2 SYGVNS.

For this clonotype: This may come from a read error, since a much larger clone is one base off. The chain couples TRBV2 to TRBJ1-1; D is unresolved. The germline CDR1 and CDR2 sequences are SNHLY and FYNNEI. The CDR3 consists of 12 residues. With 7 bases removed from V and 3 bases from J, the gap between germline ends came to 9 bases. The CDR3 spells CASTGRYTEAFF. CDR3 coding DNA: TGTGCCAGCACGGGAAGATACACTGAAGCTTTCTTT. Supplemented by reference TRBV2 and TRBJ1-1, the full variable domain reads EPEVTQTPSHQVTQMGQEVILRCVPISNHLYFYWYRQILGQKVEFLVSFYNNEISEKSEIFDDQFSVERPDGSNFTLKIRSTKLEDSAMYFCASTGRYTEAFFGQGTRLTVV.

The rearrangement links TRBV3-1 to TRBJ1-5; perhaps TRBD1 as D (5 bases). CDR3 length equals 14 residues. With 8 bases removed from V and 5 bases from J, the gap between germline ends came to 16 bases. The germline V gene encodes CDR1 LGHDT and CDR2 YNNKEL (reference sequence). CDR3 amino acids: CASAPRGSDQPQHF. The CDR3, as DNA: TGTGCCAGCGCCCCCCGGGGCTCGGATCAGCCCCAGCATTTT.

This clonotype appeared many times. The V call is TRBV15, the J call TRBJ1-3, with D unresolved. The V end was cut by 2 bases, the J end by 0 bases, with 8 bases between. CDR1 is LNHNV, CDR2 YYDKDF, per germline (reference sequence). The CDR3 runs to 15 residues. CDR3 in amino acids: CATSRYRDSGNTIYF. CDR3 DNA: TGTGCCACCAGCAGATACCGGGACTCTGGAAACACCATATATTTT.

The V call is TRBV6-2 or TRBV6-3, the J call TRBJ1-5, with TRBD1 matching over 9 bases. Germline V lookup: CDR1 MNHEY, CDR2 SVGEGT. Germline trimming cut 4 bases from V and 6 bases from J; bases unmatched to any gene: 16. The CDR3 has 18 residues. The CDR3 DNA reads TGTGCCAGCAGTTCCGTCCCGGGACAGGGCAGAAGGAGTCAGCCCCAGCATTTT. It is translated as CASSSVPGQGRRSQPQHF.

In its sample, this clonotype was seen a few times. This chain uses TRBV6-5 with TRBJ1-3; possibly TRBD1 for D (5 bases). Per the germline V gene, CDR1 is MNHEY and CDR2 is SVGAGI. This CDR3 comprises 14 residues. V shed 8 bases and J shed 0 bases, with 11 bases lying between them. Written as DNA, the CDR3 is TGTGCCAGCCTAGACAGCAACTCTGGAAACACCATATATTTT. The encoded protein is CASLDSNSGNTIYF.

This clonotype was observed a handful of times. The rearrangement uses TRBV11-3 and TRBJ1-3; D ambiguous. With 2 bases removed from V and 6 bases from J, the gap between germline ends came to 11 bases. The CDR3 is made up of 14 amino acids. The germline CDR1 and CDR2 sequences are SGHNT and YENEEA. CDR3 amino acids: CASSLSAGPNTIYF. The CDR3 DNA reads TGTGCCAGCAGCTTATCAGCGGGTCCAAACACCATATATTTT.

Ten or more counts support this clonotype. The chain joins TRBV10-3 to TRBJ2-3; the D gene is possibly TRBD2 (6 bases). V was clipped by 8 bases and J by 3 bases, with 18 bases between them. The CDR3 consists of 15 residues. CDR1 and CDR2 (germline): ENHRY, SYGVKD. The CDR3 region is CAIGGRGGDTDTQYF. Here the CDR3 DNA reads TGTGCCATCGGGGGTCGTGGCGGGGATACAGATACGCAGTATTTT.